These T cell receptor beta chains were read from a single sample in a study of blood T cell repertoires in COVID-19. The data were produced by immunoSEQ multiplex PCR, yet TCRdb's version contains in-frame clones alone and is incomplete. The profile shows roughly 240,000 clones, over 80% of them singletons. Sequencing was done on a sample of peripheral blood. The receptors shown here come from a man in his fifties or sixties who had recovered from COVID-19. Both conserved end residues are part of each CDR3. D genes are given only for firm matches. Size tells how often a clone was seen (once, few, many) or the class of an expanded clone, and some rows leave it out.

TRBJ1-2 | - | TRBV30 | TRBD1 | CAWSVWRPTGVSNYGYTF | TGTGCCTGGAGTGTTTGGCGACCGACAGGGGTCTCTAACTATGGCTACACCTTC
TRBJ2-1 | - | TRBV28 | - | CASSLERVYNEQFF | TGTGCCAGCAGCCTAGAGCGGGTTTACAATGAGCAGTTCTTC
TRBJ2-4 | - | TRBV29-1 | - | CSVEYPSAERKNIQYF | TGCAGCGTTGAGTACCCTAGCGCCGAACGCAAAAACATTCAGTACTTC
TRBJ2-1 | - | TRBV29-1 | TRBD2 | CSVLGRANNEQFF | TGCAGCGTTCTTGGGAGGGCCAACAATGAGCAGTTCTTC
TRBJ2-3 | - | TRBV12-3/TRBV12-4 | - | CASSKSGTDTQYF | TGTGCCAGCAGTAAATCAGGGACAGATACGCAGTATTTT
TRBJ2-2 | few | TRBV30 | TRBD2 | CAWSVGGTNTGELFF | TGTGCCTGGAGTGTGGGAGGGACGAACACCGGGGAGCTGTTTTTT
TRBJ1-1 | - | TRBV18 | - | CASSLPGRASEAFF | TGTGCCAGCTCACTTCCCGGGAGAGCGAGTGAAGCTTTCTTT
TRBJ2-7 | - | TRBV18 | TRBD2 | CASSPGTTYEQYF | TGTGCCAGCTCACCAGGGACTACCTACGAGCAGTACTTC
TRBJ2-3 | - | TRBV5-4 | TRBD1 | CASSSNPTGGSDF | TGTGCCAGCAGCTCCAATCCGACAGGGGGCTCGGATTTT
TRBJ1-2 | - | TRBV7-9 | - | CASSLDGFYGYTF | TGTGCCAGCAGTCTAGACGGCTTCTATGGCTACACCTTC
TRBJ1-2 | - | TRBV28 | - | CASSFRTVYGYTF | TGTGCCAGCAGTTTCCGGACAGTCTATGGCTACACCTTC
TRBJ1-6 | - | TRBV6-5 | TRBD1 | CASWDRGSYSPLHF | TGTGCCAGCTGGGACAGGGGATCTTATTCACCCCTCCACTTT
TRBJ2-7 | - | TRBV30 | - | CAWSVIIPGSYEQYF | TGTGCCTGGAGTGTAATCATCCCCGGGTCTTACGAGCAGTACTTC
TRBJ1-1 | - | TRBV10-3 | TRBD1 | CAISEDRVGEAFF | TGTGCCATCAGTGAAGACAGGGTTGGTGAAGCTTTCTTT
TRBJ2-5 | - | TRBV5-1 | TRBD2 | CASSLAPAGTQETQYF | TGCGCCAGCAGCTTGGCCCCAGCGGGGACCCAAGAGACCCAGTACTTC
TRBJ2-2 | - | TRBV10-2 | - | CASSQTGNTGELFF | TGCGCCAGCAGTCAGACAGGGAACACCGGGGAGCTGTTTTTT
TRBJ2-3 | - | TRBV15 | - | CATSRESFALAGDKTTQYF | TGTGCCACCAGCAGAGAATCGTTCGCGCTTGCGGGGGACAAGACTACGCAGTATTTT
TRBJ2-5 | - | TRBV7-3 | - | CASSFSTSETQYF | TGTGCCAGCAGCTTTAGCACTAGCGAGACCCAGTACTTC
TRBJ1-4 | - | TRBV5-1 | - | CASSLAGGFVANEKLFF | TGCGCCAGCAGCTTGGCCGGAGGGTTCGTCGCTAATGAAAAACTGTTTTTT
TRBJ2-1 | - | TRBV27 | - | CASSFGRDSYNEQFF | TGTGCCAGCAGTTTTGGGCGGGACAGCTACAATGAGCAGTTCTTC
TRBJ2-1 | - | TRBV7-2 | TRBD2 | CASSPKTSGGVYNEQFF | TGTGCCAGCAGCCCCAAGACTAGCGGGGGGGTCTACAATGAGCAGTTCTTC
TRBJ2-5 | - | TRBV24-1 | TRBD1 | CATSDPKEQGKETQYF | TGTGCCACCAGTGACCCAAAAGAACAGGGGAAAGAGACCCAGTACTTC